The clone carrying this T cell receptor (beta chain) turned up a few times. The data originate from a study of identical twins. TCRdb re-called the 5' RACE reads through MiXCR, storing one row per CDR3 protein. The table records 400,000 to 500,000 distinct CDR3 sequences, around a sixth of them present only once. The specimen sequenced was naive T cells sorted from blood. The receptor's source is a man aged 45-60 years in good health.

The CDR3: CASSSGTHSYEQYF. Written as DNA, the CDR3 is TGTGCCAGCAGTTCCGGGACCCACTCCTACGAGCAGTACTTC. The chain has TRBV5-6 and TRBJ2-7; D may match TRBD1 or TRBD2 (5 bases each). Germline lookup yields CDR1 SGHDT and CDR2 YYEEEE. V lost 5 bases, J lost 0 bases, and 12 bases lay in between. CDR3 length: 14 residues.